This T cell receptor (beta chain) appears in the sequencing data of a study of blood T cell repertoires in COVID-19. Overall study context: Samples came from the United States, Italy and Spain, spanning acute and convalescent COVID-19. T cells, B-cell-depleted T cells, or PBMCs supplied cDNA or gDNA.

Per the study methods: How many nucleated cells were present was estimated from reference gene primer amplification. Measured with immunoSEQ multiplex PCR; TCRdb has only the in-frame clones, and not every one. From that table come the V and J calls and clone size; the DNA was used to work out D and trimming. The data contain a few hundred thousand clones, roughly 85% of them singletons. From germline, CDR1 is DFQATT and CDR2 SNEGSKA (reference sequence). Germline trimming cut 5 bases from V and 12 bases from J; bases unmatched to any gene: 7. The CDR3 is 11 residues long. Sequencing used peripheral blood. The genes are TRBV20-1 and TRBJ2-1, with TRBD1 matching 7 bases. The sequence was collected from a woman aged 70 to 79 with acute or convalescent COVID-19. The CDR3, as DNA: TGCAGTGCTGCGACAGGGTGGACGCAGTTCTTC. Its translation: CSAATGWTQFF.